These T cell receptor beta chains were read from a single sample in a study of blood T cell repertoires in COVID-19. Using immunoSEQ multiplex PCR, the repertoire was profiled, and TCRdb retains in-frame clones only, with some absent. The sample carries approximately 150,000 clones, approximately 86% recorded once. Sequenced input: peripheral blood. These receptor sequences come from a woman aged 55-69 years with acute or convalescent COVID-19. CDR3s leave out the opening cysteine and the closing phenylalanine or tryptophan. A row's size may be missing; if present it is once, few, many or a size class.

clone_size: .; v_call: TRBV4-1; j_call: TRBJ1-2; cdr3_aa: ASSQPGQYGYT
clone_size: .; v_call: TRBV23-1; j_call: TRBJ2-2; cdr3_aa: ASSPRDTRTGELF
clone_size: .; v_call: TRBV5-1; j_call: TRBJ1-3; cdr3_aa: ASSPRGGVSGNTIY
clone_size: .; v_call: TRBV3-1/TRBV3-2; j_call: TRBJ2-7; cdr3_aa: ASSQPGQGYYEQY
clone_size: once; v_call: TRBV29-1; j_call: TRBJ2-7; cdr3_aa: SGQDSYEQY
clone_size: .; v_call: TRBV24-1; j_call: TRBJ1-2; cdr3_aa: ATSDRVGAYGYT
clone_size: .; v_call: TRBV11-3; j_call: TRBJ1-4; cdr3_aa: ASSSTGPAGEKLF
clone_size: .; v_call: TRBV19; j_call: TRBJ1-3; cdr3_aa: ASRDRGTRNTIY
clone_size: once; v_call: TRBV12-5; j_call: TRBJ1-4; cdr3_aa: ASGRQSNEKLF
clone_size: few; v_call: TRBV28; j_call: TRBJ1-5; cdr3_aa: ASSSDRYSNQPQH
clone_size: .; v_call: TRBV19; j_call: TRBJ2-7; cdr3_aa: ASSIQPGRTYEQY
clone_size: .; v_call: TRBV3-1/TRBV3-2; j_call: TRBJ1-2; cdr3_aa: ASSQVQGRYGYT
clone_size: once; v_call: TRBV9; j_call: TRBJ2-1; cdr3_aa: ASSATGNEQF
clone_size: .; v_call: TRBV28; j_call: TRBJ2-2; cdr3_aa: ASSSKRGSTGELF
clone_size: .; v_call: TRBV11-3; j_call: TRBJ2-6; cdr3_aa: ASEVSSGANVLT
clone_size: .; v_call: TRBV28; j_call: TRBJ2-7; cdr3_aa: ASSQNDLGQRSYEQY
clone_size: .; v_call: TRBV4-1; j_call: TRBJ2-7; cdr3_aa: ASSRTAAYEQY
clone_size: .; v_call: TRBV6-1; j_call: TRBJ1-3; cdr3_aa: ASRPGGGSGNTIY
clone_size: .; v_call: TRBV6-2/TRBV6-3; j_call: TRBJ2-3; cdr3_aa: ASSYGLAGGPPSTDTQY
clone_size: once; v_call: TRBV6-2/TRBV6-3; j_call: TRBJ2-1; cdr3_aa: ASSLMGSRANEQF
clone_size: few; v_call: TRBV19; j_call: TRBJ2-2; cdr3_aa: ASRDRGGTGELF
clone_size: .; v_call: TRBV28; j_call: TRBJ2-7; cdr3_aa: ASSAWSGAD
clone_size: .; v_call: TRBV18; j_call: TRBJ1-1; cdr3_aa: ASSPLTGNTEAF
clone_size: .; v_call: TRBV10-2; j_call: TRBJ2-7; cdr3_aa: ASSAGSGEQY
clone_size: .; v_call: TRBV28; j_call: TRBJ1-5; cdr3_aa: ASLDRVNQPQH
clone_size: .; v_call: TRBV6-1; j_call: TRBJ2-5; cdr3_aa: ASSEALGRGTQY
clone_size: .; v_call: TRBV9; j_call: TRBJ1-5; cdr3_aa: ASSVGGRGQPQH
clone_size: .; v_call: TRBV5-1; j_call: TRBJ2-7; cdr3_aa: ASSPFQGEQY
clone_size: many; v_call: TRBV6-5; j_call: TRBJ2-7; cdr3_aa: ASTPPGQAYEQY